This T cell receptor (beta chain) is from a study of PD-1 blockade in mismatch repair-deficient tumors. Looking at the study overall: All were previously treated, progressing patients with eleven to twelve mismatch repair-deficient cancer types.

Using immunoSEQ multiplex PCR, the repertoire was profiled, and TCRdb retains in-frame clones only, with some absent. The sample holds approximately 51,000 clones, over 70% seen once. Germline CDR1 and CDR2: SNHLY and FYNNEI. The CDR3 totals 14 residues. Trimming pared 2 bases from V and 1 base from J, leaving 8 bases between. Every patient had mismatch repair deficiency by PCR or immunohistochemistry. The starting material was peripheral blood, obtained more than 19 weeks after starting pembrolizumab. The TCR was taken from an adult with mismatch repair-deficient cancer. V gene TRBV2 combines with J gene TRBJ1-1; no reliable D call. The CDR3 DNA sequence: TGTGCCAGCAGTGAACGCTGGGCGAACACTGAAGCTTTCTTT. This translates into CASSERWANTEAFF.